The 25 T cell receptor beta chains given below trace back to one sample, sequenced in a study of cytomegalovirus exposure and HLA in healthy donors. PCR primers comprised 60 Vbeta and 13 Jbeta primers. The assay was immunoSEQ multiplex PCR, and TCRdb's table has in-frame clones only and misses some. The table has about 160,000 clones, roughly 82% seen once. The specimen sequenced was PBMCs. All receptors come from a man aged 50-60 years in good health and CMV-seropositive.

The chain uses TRBV10-3 and TRBJ2-1; TRBD1 aligns across 8 bases. The CDR3 contains 12 residues. From germline, CDR1 is ENHRY and CDR2 SYGVKD. V was clipped by 6 bases and J by 10 bases; unmatched bases: 5. CDR3 region: CAISGQGVEQFF. The CDR3 DNA sequence: TGTGCCATCAGCGGACAGGGTGTGGAGCAGTTCTTC.

The chain employs TRBV4-3 and TRBJ2-7, with 11 bases aligning to TRBD2. J gave up 5 bases and V 4 bases, and 10 bases lay outside the gene matches. The CDR3 totals 16 residues. Per germline, CDR1 LGHNA and CDR2 YSLEER. CDR3 DNA: TGCGCCAGCAGCCCGACCCGTAGCGGGGGGGCCCACGAGCAGTACTTC. Protein sequence: CASSPTRSGGAHEQYF.

This chain connects TRBV9 to TRBJ1-4; D is uncertain. The CDR3 runs to 16 residues. Germline assignment: CDR1 SGDLS and CDR2 YYNGEE. Trimming removed 0 bases from V and 7 bases from J, with 16 bases in between. The DNA of the CDR3 is TGTGCCAGCAGCGTAGGTCGGGCGGGAAGTCCTGAAAAACTGTTTTTT. It encodes CASSVGRAGSPEKLFF.

The chain links TRBV29-1 to TRBJ2-3; 8 bases are a match to TRBD1. Trimming removed 7 bases from V and 2 bases from J; junction bases left unmatched: 14. CDR3 length: 16 residues. Germline CDR1 is SQVTM and CDR2 is ANQGSEA. As DNA, the CDR3 is TGCAGCGCCTCCGGGCTGCAGGGGGCCGTCACAGATACGCAGTATTTT. Residues: CSASGLQGAVTDTQYF.

This clone was detected only a few times. CDR3: CASSPWRGQEGETQYF. CDR3 coding DNA: TGTGCCAGCAGCCCCTGGAGAGGGCAGGAGGGGGAGACCCAGTACTTC. The chain employs TRBV28 and TRBJ2-5; possibly TRBD2 for D (6 bases). The CDR3 loop spans 16 amino acids. In germline, CDR1 is MDHEN, CDR2 SYDVKM. Trimming left V 6 bases short and J 5 bases short, with 22 bases between.

As regards this clone: Its ends do not fully match the called genes, so a read error is possible. This rearrangement joins TRBV19 to TRBJ1-5, with D possibly being TRBD1 (5 bases). CDR1 is LNHDA and CDR2 is SQIVND in the germline V gene (reference sequence). CDR3 length: 14 amino acids. In nucleotides, the CDR3 is TGTACCAGTAGTACAGGAGGGCCACGAGGGCCCCAGCATTTT. It translates to CTSSTGGPRGPQHF.

The rearrangement joins TRBV30 to TRBJ2-7; 7 bases match TRBD1. Germline V gives CDR1 GTSNPN, CDR2 SVGIG (reference sequence). CDR3 length equals 13 residues. V shed 2 bases, J shed 4 bases, and the junction held 5 bases outside the gene matches. In nucleotides, the CDR3 is TGTGCCTGGAGTCTCGGACAGGCATACGAGCAGTACTTC. Protein product: CAWSLGQAYEQYF.

CDR3 DNA sequence: TGCAGTCAAAAAGCGGGCGACTATGGCTACACCTTC. It encodes CSQKAGDYGYTF. The chain links TRBV29-1 to TRBJ1-2; D is ambiguous. The CDR3 runs 12 residues. Germline V lookup: CDR1 SQVTM, CDR2 ANQGSEA.

The gene calls are TRBV11-2 and TRBJ1-1, with a possible D match to TRBD1 (6 bases). CDR1 is SGHAT and CDR2 is FQNNGV in the germline V gene. The CDR3 runs to 14 residues. V lost 5 bases, J lost 0 bases, and 10 bases lay in between. CDR3 loop: CASSRRDMNTEAFF. CDR3 bases: TGTGCCAGCAGCCGCCGGGACATGAACACTGAAGCTTTCTTT.

This rearrangement joins TRBV5-4 to TRBJ1-4; weak D call: TRBD1 (5 bases). The V and J ends lost 3 bases and 0 bases respectively, with 12 bases between them. Germline V CDR1 and CDR2: SGHNT, YYREEE (reference sequence). The CDR3 length is 16 residues. This CDR3 is CASSSGGGATNEKLFF. The DNA for the CDR3 is TGTGCCAGCAGCTCGGGGGGTGGAGCAACTAATGAAAAACTGTTTTTT.

The chain joins TRBV5-1 to TRBJ2-5; perhaps TRBD1 as D (6 bases). The germline V and J ends were trimmed by 4 bases and 2 bases, with 15 bases remaining between them. CDR3 length: 15 residues. Germline V gene lookup returns CDR1 SGHRS and CDR2 YFSETQ. The CDR3 reads CASSAATGIQETQYF. CDR3 in DNA: TGCGCCAGCAGCGCCGCGACAGGAATACAAGAGACCCAGTACTTC.

This clone turned up a few times. This chain joins TRBV5-6 and TRBJ1-6; D remains unclear. This CDR3 contains 15 residues. V was pared by 4 bases and J by 0 bases, with 8 bases between. Germline V CDR1 and CDR2: SGHDT, YYEEEE. This CDR3 is CASSGQLSYNSPLHF. CDR3 coding DNA: TGTGCCAGCAGCGGGCAGCTCTCCTATAATTCACCCCTCCACTTT.

The CDR3 spells CASSYRTDSYEQYF. CDR3 coding DNA: TGTGCCAGCAGTTACAGGACAGACTCCTACGAGCAGTACTTC. The chain is built from TRBV6-5 and TRBJ2-7, with a tentative D call TRBD1 (6 bases). In germline, CDR1 is MNHEY, CDR2 SVGAGI. The CDR3 runs 14 residues. V lost 2 bases to trimming and J lost 0 bases, with 8 bases between them.

The chain has TRBV7-2 and TRBJ2-5, with D uncertain. V dropped 2 bases and J dropped 4 bases, with 14 bases sitting between them. CDR1 SGHTA and CDR2 FQGNSA come from the germline V gene. This CDR3 is built from 15 residues. CDR3 nucleotides: TGTGCCAGCAGCTTAATAAAGAAAGCAGGAGAGACCCAGTACTTC. Its translation is CASSLIKKAGETQYF.

This clone was counted only a few times. The chain uses TRBV29-1 and TRBJ2-7; 7 bases are shared with TRBD1. Germline lookup yields CDR1 SQVTM and CDR2 ANQGSEA. The V and J ends lost 6 bases and 4 bases, in that order; junction bases with no gene match: 9. The CDR3 is 13 amino acids. CDR3 sequence: CSVAQGSGYEQYF. In nucleotides, the CDR3 is TGCAGCGTCGCACAGGGGAGCGGATACGAGCAGTACTTC.

J is TRBJ2-1 and V is TRBV6-5; D is perhaps TRBD2 (6 bases). Looked up from germline, CDR1 is MNHEY and CDR2 is SVGAGI. The CDR3 extends over 13 amino acids. Trimming cost V 0 bases and J 12 bases, with 12 bases left between them. CDR3 DNA: TGTGCCAGCAGTTACTCGAAAGGCGGGGCGCAGTTCTTC. This translates into CASSYSKGGAQFF.

The chain joins TRBV14 to TRBJ2-3, with a possible D match to TRBD1 (6 bases). This CDR3 is built from 13 residues. V dropped 3 bases and J dropped 8 bases, with 12 bases sitting between them. Germline V gene lookup returns CDR1 SGHDN and CDR2 FVKESK. The CDR3 nucleotides read TGTGCCAGCAGCCAGAGGACAGATGGTACGCAGTATTTT. This translates into CASSQRTDGTQYF.

The chain links TRBV25-1 to TRBJ1-1; D may be TRBD1 (6 bases). Trimming left V 0 bases short and J 4 bases short, with 12 bases between. In germline, CDR1 is MGHDK, CDR2 SYGVNS. The CDR3 has 15 amino acids. CDR3 bases: TGTGCCAGCAGTGAATATGCAGGGGCTGGCACTGAAGCTTTCTTT. It yields the protein CASSEYAGAGTEAFF. The full variable domain, rest sourced from reference TRBV25-1 and TRBJ1-1, is EADIYQTPRYLVIGTGKKITLECSQTMGHDKMYWYQQDPGMELHLIHYSYGVNSTEKGDLSSESTVSRIRTEHFPLTLESARPSHTSQYLCASSEYAGAGTEAFFGQGTRLTVV.

The chain couples TRBV29-1 to TRBJ2-1; TRBD2 agrees at 13 bases. Germline V gene data show CDR1 as SQVTM and CDR2 as ANQGSEA. CDR3 length: 19 residues. V shed 5 bases, J shed 0 bases, and the junction held 13 bases outside the gene matches. The CDR3 DNA reads TGCAGCGTTCGAGAGGGACTAGCGGGGCCATTAAGCTCCTACAATGAGCAGTTCTTC. The encoded protein is CSVREGLAGPLSSYNEQFF.

This clone was counted between two and nine times. The rearrangement joins TRBV10-2 to TRBJ2-5; TRBD1 is a possible D gene (6 bases). V shed 4 bases and J shed 7 bases, with 22 bases lying between them. Per the germline V gene, CDR1 is WSHSY and CDR2 is SAAADI. CDR3 length: 16 amino acids. CDR3 bases: TGCGCCAGCAGTGGAACAGGGATGGGGAACCGAGGGACCCAGTACTTC. Translation gives CASSGTGMGNRGTQYF.

This chain joins TRBV18 and TRBJ2-5, with 11 nucleotides matching TRBD2. Near its end, the DNA agrees better with TRBJ2-7, so the J call may be wrong. Per the germline V gene, CDR1 is KGHSH and CDR2 is LQKENI. The CDR3 consists of 15 residues. The chain's CDR3 is CASSPGLAENYEQYF. The CDR3 bases are TGTGCCAGCTCACCGGGACTAGCGGAGAACTACGAGCAGTACTTC.

This clone was found once. This sequence joins TRBV6-5 and TRBJ1-2; D is perhaps TRBD1 (5 bases). The CDR3 is made up of 16 amino acids. Trimming removed 0 bases from V and 4 bases from J, with 15 bases in between. Looked up from germline, CDR1 is MNHEY and CDR2 is SVGAGI. CDR3: CASSYSRTGGGYGYTF. In DNA form, the CDR3 reads TGTGCCAGCAGTTACTCAAGGACGGGGGGGGGCTATGGCTACACCTTC.

This chain links TRBV15 with TRBJ2-7; D might be TRBD1 (5 bases). Germline V gene sequence: CDR1 LNHNV, CDR2 YYDKDF (reference sequence). The CDR3 runs to 12 residues. V was pared by 2 bases and J by 4 bases, with 6 bases between. The CDR3 reads CATSRPGYEQYF. In nucleotides, the CDR3 is TGTGCCACCAGCAGACCAGGGTACGAGCAGTACTTC.

This clone was recorded a few times. V is TRBV7-9 and J is TRBJ1-5; D is uncertain. Trimming took 1 base from V and 9 from J, leaving 10 bases between them. The CDR3 is 13 amino acids. Germline assignment: CDR1 SEHNR and CDR2 FQNEAQ (reference sequence). CDR3 in DNA: TGTGCCAGCAGCTTAGAGCCGGGGATGCCCCAGCATTTT. Translating gives CASSLEPGMPQHF.

On this clone itself: This specimen includes other DNA sequences encoding the same CDR3. This chain links TRBV7-6 with TRBJ2-3; D is unclear. The CDR3 totals 13 residues. Germline loops: CDR1 SGHVS, CDR2 FNYEAQ. V dropped 3 bases and J dropped 0 bases, with 4 bases sitting between them. CDR3 protein: CASSFISTDTQYF. The DNA for the CDR3 is TGTGCCAGCAGCTTTATCAGCACAGATACGCAGTATTTT.